A single sample is the source of the 32 T cell receptor beta chains below, sequenced in a study of T-cell reconstitution after alpha-beta-depleted transplantation in children. TCRbeta library construction was performed incorporating unique molecular identifiers. TCRdb reprocessed the PCR reads with MiXCR, giving one entry per CDR3 protein. The data contain hundreds of thousands of distinct CDR3 sequences, roughly 25% of them singletons. The sequencing here drew on PBMCs, taken before TCRalphabeta/CD19-depleted stem cell transplant. Source of these receptors: a girl aged 2-9 years with Fanconi anemia, due to receive a stem cell transplant.

This clonotype came up a few times. V usage is TRBV11-2 and J usage is TRBJ2-5; 8 bases agree with TRBD1. This CDR3 is built from 16 residues. Germline CDR1 SGHAT, CDR2 FQNNGV. The V segment lost 2 bases and the J segment 5 bases; nucleotides outside the gene matches: 10. The CDR3 here is CASSLRRTGLRETQYF. The DNA of the CDR3 is TGTGCCAGCAGCTTACGGCGGACAGGGCTACGGGAGACCCAGTACTTC.

In this sample, this clonotype turned up many times. CDR3 region: CASSLTSVIENIQYF. The CDR3 DNA reads as TGTGCCAGCAGTTTGACTAGCGTGATAGAAAACATTCAGTACTTC. V and J are TRBV12-3 or TRBV12-4 and TRBJ2-4; 8 bases align to TRBD2. Germline trimming cut 3 bases from V and 5 bases from J; bases unmatched to any gene: 6. The CDR3 totals 15 residues.

This clonotype was counted ten times or more. The rearrangement joins TRBV12-3 or TRBV12-4 to TRBJ2-7; tentatively, D is TRBD2 (5 bases). Trimming cost V 3 bases and J 3 bases, with 12 bases left between them. The CDR3 loop spans 14 amino acids. CDR3 DNA: TGTGCCAGCAGTTTTGGAGGCGGAGGCTACGAGCAGTACTTC. Encoded protein: CASSFGGGGYEQYF.

This chain links TRBV29-1 with TRBJ2-1; 7 bases fit TRBD1. The V and J ends lost 7 bases and 1 base, in that order; junction bases with no gene match: 10. This CDR3 is built from 15 residues. CDR1 is SQVTM, CDR2 ANQGSEA, per germline. The CDR3 is CSGLDRANSYNEQFF. The CDR3, as DNA: TGCAGCGGACTTGACAGGGCTAATTCCTACAATGAGCAGTTCTTC.

This clonotype was counted a few times. The rearrangement uses TRBV20-1 and TRBJ2-7; D is ambiguous. Germline assignment: CDR1 DFQATT and CDR2 SNEGSKA (reference sequence). Trimming took 6 bases from V and 6 from J, leaving 12 bases between them. CDR3 length: 11 amino acids. The CDR3 DNA reads as TGCAGTGCAAGGTTACTGGGCGAGCAGTACTTC. Its protein product is CSARLLGEQYF.

J is TRBJ2-1 and V is TRBV12-3 or TRBV12-4, with unresolved D. The CDR3 is 13 amino acids. V lost 4 bases, J lost 12 bases, and 16 bases lay in between. The CDR3 loop is CASSSIPLYGQFF. The CDR3 bases are TGTGCCAGCAGTTCAATCCCGCTATATGGGCAGTTCTTC.

The chain employs TRBV20-1 and TRBJ2-5; 9 bases are a match to TRBD2. V shed 3 bases and J 0 bases; nucleotides not matched to a gene: 5. Germline loops: CDR1 DFQATT, CDR2 SNEGSKA (reference sequence). This CDR3 spans 15 amino acids. CDR3 coding DNA: TGCAGTGCTAGGGTCGCGGGGGGGTACCAAGAGACCCAGTACTTC. Protein product: CSARVAGGYQETQYF.

In this sample, this clonotype turned up a few times. This CDR3 reads CASSYRLAGMTWETQYF. CDR3 DNA: TGCGCCAGCAGCTATCGACTAGCGGGGATGACCTGGGAGACCCAGTACTTC. The J gene is TRBJ2-5, the V gene TRBV5-1; 11 bases fit TRBD2. V shed 3 bases and J 5 bases; nucleotides not matched to a gene: 12. This CDR3 comprises 17 residues. From germline, CDR1 is SGHRS and CDR2 YFSETQ. The whole variable domain, filled in from reference TRBV5-1 and TRBJ2-5, reads KAGVTQTPRYLIKTRGQQVTLSCSPISGHRSVSWYQQTPGQGLQFLFEYFSETQRNKGNFPGRFSGRQFSNSRSEMNVSTLELGDSALYLCASSYRLAGMTWETQYFGPGTRLLVL.

This clonotype was seen more than once but under ten times. The chain joins TRBV7-8 to TRBJ1-1; possibly TRBD1 for D (6 bases). Per germline, CDR1 SGHVS and CDR2 FQNEAQ. Trimming removed 3 bases at V and 0 bases at J, with 8 bases between. The CDR3 consists of 14 residues. Here the CDR3 reads CASSFGQLNTEAFF. CDR3 DNA sequence: TGTGCCAGCAGCTTTGGACAGTTGAACACTGAAGCTTTCTTT.

The table lists this clonotype with many counts. This chain connects TRBV20-1 to TRBJ2-7; 11 bases fit TRBD2. The CDR3 has 20 residues. J was trimmed by 0 bases and V by 0 bases; bases with no gene match: 16. CDR1 is DFQATT, CDR2 SNEGSKA, per germline (reference sequence). The CDR3 DNA follows: TGCAGTGCTAGAGATCGATTTGTTAGCGGGGGGGCGATCGCCTCCTACGAGCAGTACTTC. This gives the protein CSARDRFVSGGAIASYEQYF.

This clonotype was recorded many times. CDR3 sequence (DNA): TGTGCCAGCAGCCCGGGACTAGGTCCCTACGAGCAGTACTTC. This sequence encodes CASSPGLGPYEQYF. The chain combines TRBV7-2 with TRBJ2-7, with 8 nucleotides matching TRBD2. The CDR3 has 14 amino acids. J was trimmed by 2 bases and V by 5 bases; bases with no gene match: 5. Germline V gene sequence: CDR1 SGHTA, CDR2 FQGNSA.

This sequence joins TRBV11-2 and TRBJ2-2; tentatively, D is TRBD1 or TRBD2 (5 bases each). CDR1 is SGHAT and CDR2 is FQNNGV in the germline V gene. The CDR3 consists of 14 residues. Trimming shortened V by 1 base and J by 6 bases, and 9 bases separated the two germline ends. The CDR3 coding sequence is TGTGCCAGCAGCTTAGCCGGGGACCCCGGGGAGCTGTTTTTT. This translates into CASSLAGDPGELFF.

Many counts were recorded for this clonotype. The J gene is TRBJ2-3, the V gene TRBV5-1; D possibly corresponds to TRBD1 (6 bases). The length of the CDR3 is 15 residues. V dropped 0 bases and J dropped 1 base, with 9 bases sitting between them. The germline V gene encodes CDR1 SGHRS and CDR2 YFSETQ. CDR3 in DNA: TGCGCCAGCAGCTTGGAACGGACAGGCACAGATACGCAGTATTTT. This encodes CASSLERTGTDTQYF.

The sample holds one count of this clonotype. The chain carries TRBV5-1 and TRBJ2-5; 9 bases align to TRBD2. The length of the CDR3 is 16 residues. CDR1 is SGHRS, CDR2 YFSETQ, per germline. J gave up 2 bases and V 7 bases, and 12 bases lay outside the gene matches. The CDR3: CASRSPLLAGQETQYF. CDR3 DNA: TGCGCCAGCCGGAGCCCCTTACTAGCGGGTCAAGAGACCCAGTACTTC. Complete variable domain (other parts from reference TRBV5-1 and TRBJ2-5): KAGVTQTPRYLIKTRGQQVTLSCSPISGHRSVSWYQQTPGQGLQFLFEYFSETQRNKGNFPGRFSGRQFSNSRSEMNVSTLELGDSALYLCASRSPLLAGQETQYFGPGTRLLVL.

J is TRBJ1-1 and V is TRBV5-5; possible D gene TRBD1, 5 bases. The V and J ends lost 2 bases and 5 bases respectively, with 25 bases between them. Germline-derived CDR1 and CDR2 are SGHKS and YYEKEE (reference sequence). The length of the CDR3 is 18 residues. CDR3 residues: CASSLQIPGTHGGTEAFF. CDR3 in DNA: TGTGCCAGCAGCTTACAAATTCCCGGGACGCACGGAGGAACTGAAGCTTTCTTT.

Ten or more counts support this clonotype. This chain joins TRBV29-1 and TRBJ2-1; D unresolved. The ends were cut back, 5 bases at V and 5 bases at J, with 10 bases in the middle. The CDR3 totals 12 residues. The germline CDR1 and CDR2 sequences are SQVTM and ANQGSEA. CDR3: CSVSRADNEQFF. The DNA of the CDR3 is TGCAGCGTTAGCCGGGCAGACAATGAGCAGTTCTTC.

J is TRBJ1-1 and V is TRBV6-9; D not certain. There are 15 residues in the CDR3. Germline CDR1 and CDR2: MNHGY and SVAAGI. The germline V and J ends were trimmed by 2 bases and 0 bases, with 10 bases remaining between them. In DNA form, the CDR3 reads TGTGCCAGCAGTTATGGGCGGAGCATGAACACTGAAGCTTTCTTT. Amino acids: CASSYGRSMNTEAFF.

This clonotype came up once. V is TRBV7-2 and J is TRBJ1-1; tentative D call: TRBD1 (5 bases). Trimming cost V 3 bases and J 0 bases, with 11 bases left between them. Germline V gives CDR1 SGHTA, CDR2 FQGNSA. The CDR3 loop spans 15 amino acids. This chain's CDR3 is CASSLGDSMNTEAFF. In nucleotides, the CDR3 is TGTGCCAGCAGCTTGGGCGACAGCATGAACACTGAAGCTTTCTTT.

The chain links TRBV7-2 to TRBJ2-1, with TRBD1 matching over 9 bases. There are 15 residues in the CDR3. Germline CDR1 is SGHTA and CDR2 is FQGNSA. V dropped 4 bases and J dropped 4; count of bases not matched to a gene: 5. The CDR3 region has the DNA TGTGCCAGCAGCTCTCACAGGGGGCTTTACAATGAGCAGTTCTTC. Protein product: CASSSHRGLYNEQFF.

This clonotype came up many times. This rearrangement joins TRBV7-3 to TRBJ2-5; 8 bases map to TRBD2. The V segment lost 0 bases and the J segment 5 bases; nucleotides outside the gene matches: 5. Germline values: CDR1 SGHTA, CDR2 FQGTGA. This CDR3 is 15 amino acids long. The CDR3 DNA follows: TGTGCCAGCAGCTTAACCGGGGGGGCCACGGAGACCCAGTACTTC. It encodes CASSLTGGATETQYF. The full variable domain, completed using reference TRBV7-3 and TRBJ2-5, is GAGVSQTPSNKVTEKGKYVELRCDPISGHTALYWYRQSLGQGPEFLIYFQGTGAADDSGLPNDRFFAVRPEGSVSTLKIQRTERGDSAVYLCASSLTGGATETQYFGPGTRLLVL.

CDR3 region: CSAFQREGLYEQYF. CDR3 in DNA: TGCAGTGCTTTCCAGCGGGAGGGCCTCTACGAGCAGTACTTC. The gene calls are TRBV20-1 and TRBJ2-7, with 10 nucleotides matching TRBD2. CDR3 length equals 14 residues. Looked up from germline, CDR1 is DFQATT and CDR2 is SNEGSKA (reference sequence). V lost 5 bases and J lost 3; bases outside the gene matches: 7.

This clonotype was counted between two and nine times. The chain combines TRBV28 with TRBJ2-3; TRBD2 matches 16 bases. Trimming took 4 bases from V and 4 from J; bases not matched to a gene: 5. CDR1 and CDR2 from the germline V gene are MDHEN and SYDVKM. The CDR3 is made up of 17 amino acids. CDR3 bases: TGTGCCAGCAGTTCCGGGACTAGCGGGAGGGGTCCAGATACGCAGTATTTT. Translated: CASSSGTSGRGPDTQYF.

The chain employs TRBV9 and TRBJ2-3; possible D gene TRBD2, 7 bases. Germline lookup yields CDR1 SGDLS and CDR2 YYNGEE. CDR3 length: 14 amino acids. Trimming removed 2 bases at V and 2 bases at J, with 9 bases between. This CDR3 reads CASSVGGPTDTQYF. CDR3 nucleotides: TGTGCCAGCAGCGTCGGGGGGCCCACAGATACGCAGTATTTT. The variable domain in full, with the rest retrieved from reference TRBV9 and TRBJ2-3, is DSGVTQTPKHLITATGQRVTLRCSPRSGDLSVYWYQQSLDQGLQFLIQYYNGEERAKGNILERFSAQQFPDLHSELNLSSLELGDSALYFCASSVGGPTDTQYFGPGTRLTVL.

This clonotype was observed a few times. This chain connects TRBV28 to TRBJ2-1, with 8 bases fitting TRBD1. There are 16 residues in the CDR3. Germline lookup yields CDR1 MDHEN and CDR2 SYDVKM. The V segment lost 1 base and the J segment 0 bases; nucleotides outside the gene matches: 2. Here the CDR3 DNA reads TGTGCCAGCAGTTTATACACAGGGGGCTCCTACAATGAGCAGTTCTTC. Amino acids: CASSLYTGGSYNEQFF.

This clonotype was detected a few times. The chain couples TRBV20-1 to TRBJ2-1; D gene unclear. Trimming took 3 bases from V and 6 from J, leaving 12 bases between them. The CDR3 extends over 13 amino acids. CDR1 is DFQATT and CDR2 is SNEGSKA in the germline V gene (reference sequence). The CDR3 bases are TGCAGTGCTAGGATGGGGTCGAGCAATGAGCAGTTCTTC. Translating it yields CSARMGSSNEQFF.

Only a few counts were recorded for this clonotype. This chain joins TRBV28 and TRBJ2-2, with no clear D. The V and J ends lost 4 bases and 6 bases respectively, with 6 bases between them. Germline lookup yields CDR1 MDHEN and CDR2 SYDVKM. This CDR3 contains 12 residues. In DNA form, the CDR3 reads TGTGCCAGCAGTTCCTCCCCCGGGGAGCTGTTTTTT. Encoded protein: CASSSSPGELFF.

There are a few counts of this clonotype. The genes are TRBV20-1 and TRBJ1-3, with TRBD1 as a possible D gene (6 bases). Trimming removed 6 bases from V and 2 bases from J, with 20 bases in between. The CDR3 runs to 16 residues. Germline V gene lookup returns CDR1 DFQATT and CDR2 SNEGSKA (reference sequence). For the CDR3, the DNA is TGCAGTGCCACTCAGGACAGATGGATGGCTGGAAACACCATATATTTT. It is translated as CSATQDRWMAGNTIYF.

This clonotype occurred many times. The chain has TRBV20-1 and TRBJ2-7; 7 bases are shared with TRBD2. Per the germline V gene, CDR1 is DFQATT and CDR2 is SNEGSKA (reference sequence). The CDR3 consists of 16 residues. Trimming removed 0 bases from V and 0 bases from J; junction bases left unmatched: 8. DNA for the CDR3: TGCAGTGCTAGAGAAACCACGGGACTACCCTCCTACGAGCAGTACTTC. It codes for CSARETTGLPSYEQYF.

The V gene is TRBV12-2, the J gene TRBJ2-5. TRBV12-2 is described as a pseudogene. This CDR3 is built from 15 residues. CDR3 coding DNA: TGTGCAAGTCGCTTAGCGACTAGCGGCCAAGAGACCCAGTACTTC. Its translation: CASRLATSGQETQYF.

This clonotype was counted a few times. The rearrangement joins TRBV20-1 to TRBJ1-2, with D unclear. Germline V CDR1 and CDR2: DFQATT, SNEGSKA (reference sequence). This CDR3 spans 13 amino acids. Trimming shortened V by 0 bases and J by 3 bases, and 8 bases separated the two germline ends. The CDR3 loop reads CSAREQLHYGYTF. The CDR3 coding sequence is TGCAGTGCTAGAGAACAGCTTCACTATGGCTACACCTTC.

The gene calls are TRBV20-1 and TRBJ2-7; the D gene is possibly TRBD1 (5 bases). The germline V gene has CDR1 DFQATT and CDR2 SNEGSKA (reference sequence). The CDR3 length is 14 residues. Trimming stripped 6 bases from V and 2 bases from J, with 17 bases between. The chain's CDR3 is CSAPDSPVTYEQYF. The CDR3 nucleotides are TGCAGTGCCCCCGACAGCCCGGTTACCTACGAGCAGTACTTC.

This clonotype was found many times. The chain carries TRBV25-1 and TRBJ1-2, with D tentatively TRBD1 (6 bases). Trimming took 4 bases from V and 2 from J, leaving 8 bases between them. CDR3 size: 13 residues. The germline gives CDR1 MGHDK, CDR2 SYGVNS. The CDR3 here is CASSGGTNYGYTF. CDR3 sequence (DNA): TGTGCCAGCAGTGGTGGGACAAACTATGGCTACACCTTC.